This T cell receptor beta chain emerged from a study of cytomegalovirus exposure and HLA in healthy donors. Per the germline V gene, CDR1 is SGHTA and CDR2 is FQGNSA. The CDR3 spans 13 residues. Trimming stripped 3 bases from V and 8 bases from J, with 13 bases between. Notes on this clone: Its antigen is unknown.

PCR involved 60 Vbeta and 13 Jbeta primers. The data were produced by immunoSEQ multiplex PCR, yet TCRdb's version contains in-frame clones alone and is incomplete. The sample yields some 130,000 clones, 80% seen once. Notes on the study in general: The study recorded 150 to 200 TCR beta chains that were cytomegalovirus-associated.

The chain uses TRBV7-2 and TRBJ1-1; the D gene is possibly TRBD1 (5 bases). Sequenced: PBMCs. The receptor's source is a man younger than 40 in good health and CMV-seronegative. As DNA, the CDR3 is TGTGCCAGCAGCTTCACTGTGGGGGGGGAAGCTTTCTTT. Protein sequence: CASSFTVGGEAFF.